The present T cell receptor beta chain was sequenced within a study of regulatory T cells in long-lasting Graves disease. Turning to the study itself: The term persistent Graves' disease signified upward of 5 years on antithyroid drugs with positive TSH receptor antibodies. Study-wide findings and caveats: Not thyroid tissue but only peripheral blood was studied. Authors noted too few samples as a limitation.

The time point is: persistent/refractory GD, antithyroid drugs over 5 years with positive TRAb. PBMC RNA served as the TCR library source. Notes on this clonotype: The antigen remains unidentified. This may be a read error, as it is one base from a much larger clone.

TCR beta libraries were built with iRepertoire HTBI primers and Arm-PCR of CDR3 regions. Each CDR3 protein gets one entry after TCRdb re-called the multiplex PCR reads with MiXCR. The sample lists roughly 400,000 distinct CDR3 sequences, over 20% seen once, with roughly an eighth in the top ten. The CDR3 covers 13 residues. CDR1 is DFQATT and CDR2 is SNEGSKA in the germline V gene (reference sequence). This specimen was peripheral blood mononuclear cells (PBMCs), taken when the disease was refractory, from a patient treated with antithyroid drugs. The rearrangement joins TRBV20-1 to TRBJ2-7, with D unresolved. This clonotype was sampled from a female donor with Graves disease. The CDR3 DNA is TGCAGTGCTTTATCCAAACAGTCCTACGAGCGGTACTTC. Residues: CSALSKQSYERYF.